The source of this TCR beta chain is a study of human T cells and chemical hapten exposure. Study background: Across its roughly 24 weeks, the study gave patients weekly diphenylcyclopropenone doses to the scalp.

Within the library, unique molecular identifiers were attached to each individual cDNA molecule. Each CDR3 protein gets one entry after TCRdb re-called the RACE reads with MiXCR. This table has under 450,000 distinct CDR3 sequences, approximately 4.4% appearing once. The study, taken as a whole, reports: High-frequency TCRs, those above 1 in 1000, stayed the same after DPC sensitization.

Time point described: patch test 1, 2 weeks after DPC sensitization. The treatment: therapeutic diphenylcyclopropenone sensitization with weekly scalp DPC. Before extraction, the whole blood was not fractionated, and total RNA was taken from it. A remark on this clonotype: Its antigen remains unknown.

V lost 5 bases and J 4 bases, leaving 16 bases between the germline ends. The germline CDR1 and CDR2 sequences are DFQATT and SNEGSKA (reference sequence). This CDR3 is 14 amino acids long. Sequences were derived from whole blood, sampled in connection with sensitization to the hapten diphenylcyclopropenone (DPC). This clonotype was sampled from a woman between 50 and 59 years old with alopecia areata. Some clones in this sample may be carry-over from other donors' samples. V and J are TRBV20-1 and TRBJ2-3; TRBD2 is a possible D gene (6 bases). CDR3 residues: CSASTSLGPDTQYF. CDR3 coding DNA: TGCAGTGCTTCTACTAGCCTCGGACCAGATACGCAGTATTTT.